This T cell receptor (beta chain) was retrieved from a study of post-analysis software for immune sequencing data. As for the study in general: Some patients lacked subtype; others had relapsing-remitting, secondary progressive or progressive-relapsing disease.

This clonotype was detected a few times. What it binds is unknown. Germline CDR1 DFQATT, CDR2 SNEGSKA (reference sequence). This CDR3 has 13 amino acids. V was pared by 6 bases and J by 3 bases, with 7 bases of the junction left unmatched. Prepared libraries of TCR beta cDNA carried unique molecular identifiers. TCRdb used MiXCR to reprocess the PCR reads, holding one entry per CDR3 protein. The repertoire consists of around 500,000 distinct CDR3 sequences, with roughly 34% occurring once and the leading ten covering 6%. Overall study results and limits: Compared with controls, patients had more of about 5 TRBV segments, including TRBV5-6, TRBV5-1 and TRBV20-1.

The source is a girl aged 2 to 17 with multiple sclerosis. The rearrangement links TRBV20-1 to TRBJ2-5; 7 nucleotides match TRBD1. The source material was blood. CDR3 loop: CSAPGTVEETQYF. Written as DNA, the CDR3 is TGCAGTGCCCCGGGGACAGTCGAAGAGACCCAGTACTTC.